The 29 T cell receptor beta chains given below trace back to one sample, sequenced in a study of regulatory T cells in long-lasting Graves disease. Assembly of TCR beta libraries relied on iRepertoire HTBI primers together with Arm-PCR of CDR3 regions. TCRdb re-derived calls from the multiplex PCR reads in MiXCR, one entry per CDR3 protein. The table shows roughly 500,000 distinct CDR3 sequences, with roughly 13% occurring only once. Time point described: newly diagnosed GD, antithyroid drugs for less than 3 months. PBMCs were the source of the RNA used for TCR sequencing. This same sample was also part of a study on T cells in Graves' hyperthyroidism and ophthalmopathy.

Source: peripheral blood mononuclear cells (PBMCs), taken at new diagnosis, from a patient treated with antithyroid drugs. The receptors were gathered from a man under 40 with Graves disease.

This clonotype was seen many times. The chain combines TRBV11-2 with TRBJ2-1, with D perhaps TRBD2 (5 bases). CDR1 is SGHAT and CDR2 is FQNNGV in the germline V gene. This CDR3 is built from 13 residues. The V end was cut by 5 bases, the J end by 7 bases, with 12 bases between. The CDR3 reads CASSRGGGNEQFF. The CDR3 coding sequence is TGTGCCAGCAGCCGCGGTGGCGGGAATGAGCAGTTCTTC.

This clonotype was counted many times. This chain links TRBV11-2 with TRBJ1-2; weak D call: TRBD1 (5 bases). V was trimmed by 5 bases and J by 4 bases, leaving 11 bases between them. This CDR3 is built from 13 residues. Germline-derived CDR1 and CDR2 are SGHAT and FQNNGV. The CDR3 DNA sequence: TGTGCCAGCAGCCCCAGGGACGGCTATGGCTACACCTTC. This sequence encodes CASSPRDGYGYTF.

With regard to this clonotype: This likely came from a read error, as a far larger clone is one base away. The CDR3 loop is CASSTIGSQETRYF. For the CDR3, the DNA is TGTGCCAGCAGTACCATCGGATCTCAAGAGACCCGGTACTTC. This chain joins TRBV27 and TRBJ2-3; no definite D call. The CDR3 contains 14 residues. Germline V gives CDR1 MNHEY, CDR2 SMNVEV (reference sequence).

Ten or more counts support this clonotype. This chain connects TRBV5-1 to TRBJ2-2; 11 positions match TRBD2. Germline values: CDR1 SGHRS, CDR2 YFSETQ. This CDR3 is 16 amino acids long. Trimming at V came to 0 bases and at J to 5 bases, leaving 3 bases not matched to a gene. CDR3 coding DNA: TGCGCCAGCAGCTTGGCCCTAGCGGGAGGTACCGGGGAGCTGTTTTTT. This codes for CASSLALAGGTGELFF.

At least ten counts were recorded for this clonotype. The chain joins TRBV7-9 to TRBJ2-7, with 11 bases that match TRBD1. Germline-derived CDR1 and CDR2 are SEHNR and FQNEAQ (reference sequence). Unmatched junction bases numbered 3, after V lost 2 bases and J lost 3 bases. The CDR3 extends over 15 amino acids. This chain's CDR3 is CASSLSGTGGYEQYF. CDR3 sequence (DNA): TGTGCCAGCAGCTTATCCGGGACAGGGGGCTACGAGCAGTACTTC.

The table lists this clonotype with many counts. This chain's CDR3 is CASSYPGLAATEQYF. The CDR3 DNA sequence: TGTGCCAGCAGTTACCCAGGACTAGCGGCAACAGAGCAGTACTTC. This chain connects TRBV6-5 to TRBJ2-7; TRBD2 aligns across 10 bases. Germline V gene data show CDR1 as MNHEY and CDR2 as SVGAGI. The V and J ends lost 2 bases and 7 bases, in that order; junction bases with no gene match: 8. The CDR3 runs 15 residues.

This clonotype was picked up many times. The chain employs TRBV12-3 or TRBV12-4 and TRBJ2-2; unclear D gene. Trimming cost V 7 bases and J 7 bases, with 7 bases left between them. The CDR3 has 11 residues. CDR3 protein: CASKWGGELFF. Here the CDR3 DNA reads TGTGCCAGCAAATGGGGCGGGGAGCTGTTTTTT.

This clonotype was seen many times. J is TRBJ2-3 and V is TRBV3-1; D uncertain. Germline assignment: CDR1 LGHDT and CDR2 YNNKEL (reference sequence). The CDR3 runs 11 residues. V was clipped by 3 bases and J by 6 bases, with 4 bases between them. CDR3 in amino acids: CASSHVDTQYF. The CDR3 DNA follows: TGTGCCAGCAGCCACGTGGATACGCAGTATTTT.

This clonotype was seen a handful of times. The CDR3 spells CASSQGQGNSYGYTF. The CDR3 DNA is TGCGCCAGCAGCCAAGGACAGGGGAATTCCTATGGCTACACCTTC. The chain uses TRBV4-1 and TRBJ1-2; 8 nucleotides line up with TRBD1. The CDR3 is 15 residues long. From germline, CDR1 is MGHRA and CDR2 YSYEKL. After removal of 1 base from V and 4 bases from J, the junction contained 5 bases not matched to a gene.

V gene TRBV7-6 combines with J gene TRBJ2-1; D is uncertain. This CDR3 is 14 amino acids long. Germline CDR1 SGHVS, CDR2 FNYEAQ. V lost 4 bases to trimming and J lost 8 bases, with 15 bases between them. CDR3 amino acids: CASSYDVASDEQFF. For the CDR3, the DNA is TGTGCCAGCAGCTACGACGTGGCCTCGGATGAGCAGTTCTTC.

This clonotype was counted at least ten times. This CDR3 is CASSEDPGGQPQHF. CDR3 coding DNA: TGTGCCAGCAGTGAAGATCCGGGGGGTCAGCCCCAGCATTTT. The chain carries TRBV6-1 and TRBJ1-5, with a tentative D call TRBD1 (5 bases). V dropped 1 base and J dropped 6 bases, with 10 bases sitting between them. Germline assignment: CDR1 MNHNS and CDR2 SASEGT. The CDR3 has 14 amino acids.

This clonotype was seen ten or more times. The rearrangement joins TRBV6-5 to TRBJ2-3, with 11 bases fitting TRBD2. V dropped 5 bases and J dropped 6; count of bases not matched to a gene: 19. Germline V gene data show CDR1 as MNHEY and CDR2 as SVGAGI. This CDR3 contains 19 residues. The CDR3 nucleotides are TGTGCCAGCAGTCACTTGGTGATAGCGGGGGGGGGTCGGTCTGATACGCAGTATTTT. Translation gives CASSHLVIAGGGRSDTQYF.

This clonotype was found many times. The CDR3 DNA sequence: TGTGCCAGCAGCTTAGATTTTAGCGGGAGTCTCTACAATGAGCAGTTCTTC. It specifies CASSLDFSGSLYNEQFF. This rearrangement joins TRBV11-2 to TRBJ2-1, with 9 bases that match TRBD2. Germline CDR1 and CDR2: SGHAT and FQNNGV. Trimming took 0 bases from V and 3 from J; bases not matched to a gene: 6. The CDR3 is 17 residues long.

At least ten counts were recorded for this clonotype. The chain carries TRBV27 and TRBJ2-1; 8 nucleotides line up with TRBD2. After removal of 5 bases from V and 7 bases from J, the junction contained 10 bases not matched to a gene. The CDR3 loop spans 15 amino acids. Germline CDR1 is MNHEY and CDR2 is SMNVEV (reference sequence). The CDR3 coding sequence is TGTGCCAGCAGTCCACATCAGCGGGAGTTAAATGAGCAGTTCTTC. It translates to CASSPHQRELNEQFF.

On this clonotype itself: This sequence may be a read error, since a much larger clone differs from it by one base. The chain combines TRBV5-1 with TRBJ2-3; possibly TRBD1 for D (5 bases). The CDR3 totals 18 residues. The germline V gene has CDR1 SGHRS and CDR2 YFSETQ. This CDR3 is CVSSRTIRGPGSTDTQYF. CDR3 DNA sequence: TGCGTCAGCAGCCGTACCATAAGGGGTCCGGGTAGCACAGATACGCAGTATTTT.

CDR3 DNA: TGTGCCAGCAGACTTACTAGCGGGAGTGAGACCCAGTACTTC. It translates to CASRLTSGSETQYF. The chain carries TRBV6-1 and TRBJ2-5, with 11 bases lining up with TRBD2. The trim removed 6 bases at V and 5 bases at J, leaving 5 bases unmatched. There are 14 residues in the CDR3. In germline, CDR1 is MNHNS, CDR2 SASEGT.

The gene calls are TRBV7-6 and TRBJ2-7, with 8 bases matching TRBD1. Germline V lookup: CDR1 SGHVS, CDR2 FNYEAQ. After removal of 5 bases from V and 7 bases from J, the junction contained 13 bases not matched to a gene. The CDR3 has 15 amino acids. The CDR3 here is CASSNGARGREEQYF. The DNA for the CDR3 is TGTGCCAGCAGCAACGGAGCCAGGGGGCGGGAAGAGCAGTACTTC.

This clonotype was seen only a few times. A much larger clone lies a single base off, so this may be a read error. The J gene is TRBJ1-1, the V gene TRBV12-3 or TRBV12-4; 8 positions match TRBD1. The CDR3 contains 20 residues. Written as DNA, the CDR3 is TGTGCCAACAGTTTGAAGATTATTATGGACAGGGACTATTTGAACACTGAAGCTTTCTTT. Translated: CANSLKIIMDRDYLNTEAFF.

In this sample, this clonotype turned up a few times. The chain carries TRBV10-3 and TRBJ1-6, with a possible D match to TRBD1 (5 bases). The CDR3 sequence is 15 residues long. V was clipped by 2 bases and J by 9 bases, with 14 bases between them. Looked up from germline, CDR1 is ENHRY and CDR2 is SYGVKD. The CDR3 loop is CAISEGAREFSPLHF. The DNA of the CDR3 is TGTGCCATCAGTGAGGGGGCCCGGGAGTTTTCACCCCTCCACTTT.

Points on this clonotype: This may stem from a read error, because a much larger clone lies one nucleotide away. The rearrangement uses TRBV6-5 and TRBJ1-5; D is perhaps TRBD1 (5 bases). Deletions cut 0 bases from V and 5 bases from J, with 11 bases between. CDR3 length equals 15 residues. Germline CDR1 reads MNHEY; CDR2 reads SVGAGI. CDR3 bases: TGTGCCAGCAGTTACTCGGGGAGGGGCGATCAGCCCCAGCATTTT. It specifies CASSYSGRGDQPQHF.

The chain employs TRBV19 and TRBJ2-7, with a tentative D call TRBD1 (6 bases). This CDR3 has 15 residues. V lost 1 base to trimming and J lost 3 bases, with 13 bases between them. The germline CDR1 and CDR2 sequences are LNHDA and SQIVND (reference sequence). The CDR3 sequence is CASSIGQAGFYEQYF. The DNA of the CDR3 is TGTGCCAGTAGTATAGGACAGGCCGGTTTCTACGAGCAGTACTTC.

This clonotype was counted between two and nine times. The rearrangement uses TRBV10-3 and TRBJ2-2; TRBD2 matches at 11 bases. This CDR3 is built from 16 residues. Germline V gene data show CDR1 as ENHRY and CDR2 as SYGVKD. V was clipped by 5 bases and J by 3 bases; unmatched bases: 5. CDR3 in amino acids: CAISKIAGGHTGELFF. As DNA, the CDR3 is TGTGCCATCAGTAAAATAGCGGGAGGGCACACCGGGGAGCTGTTTTTT.

The chain combines TRBV19 with TRBJ1-5; D gene ambiguous. CDR3 size: 16 residues. Germline V gives CDR1 LNHDA, CDR2 SQIVND (reference sequence). V was clipped by 1 base and J by 2 bases, with 12 bases between them. Written as DNA, the CDR3 is TGTGCCAGTAGTATAGTGCAGGCCGGAGGCAATCAGCCCCAGCATTTT. Its translation is CASSIVQAGGNQPQHF.

The chain joins TRBV27 to TRBJ2-7; tentatively, D is TRBD1 (6 bases). Germline lookup yields CDR1 MNHEY and CDR2 SMNVEV (reference sequence). This CDR3 has 13 amino acids. V gave up 5 bases and J gave up 4 bases, with 12 bases separating them. The CDR3 coding sequence is TGTGCCAGCAGTGTAATACAGGGTTACGAGCAGTACTTC. It yields the protein CASSVIQGYEQYF.

About this clonotype: A read error may be the cause here, since a much bigger clone is one base away. The chain is built from TRBV12-3 or TRBV12-4 and TRBJ2-7, with a tentative D call TRBD2 (5 bases). V lost 4 bases and J 6 bases, leaving 16 bases between the germline ends. The length of the CDR3 is 14 residues. The CDR3 DNA is TGTGCCAGCAGTTCCGGCCCCGGGAACAGCGAGCAGTACTTC. Its protein is CASSSGPGNSEQYF.

This clonotype appeared many times. The junction shows a germline mismatch at one end, possibly a read error. The chain has TRBV5-1 and TRBJ1-3; 7 bases fit TRBD1. The CDR3 has 13 amino acids. Looked up from germline, CDR1 is SGHRS and CDR2 is YFSETQ. The CDR3 nucleotides read TGTGCCAGCAGCCGGGACAGCGGGGACACCATATATTTT. As protein: CASSRDSGDTIYF.

This clonotype was found many times. This rearrangement joins TRBV7-8 to TRBJ2-5; possibly TRBD1 for D (6 bases). Trimming removed 1 base from V and 2 bases from J, with 11 bases in between. The CDR3 spans 15 residues. CDR1 is SGHVS, CDR2 FQNEAQ, per germline. CDR3 protein: CASSLGDTKQETQYF. CDR3 nucleotides: TGTGCCAGCAGCTTAGGGGACACCAAACAAGAGACCCAGTACTTC.

Concerning this clonotype itself: An end of the junction differs from the germline gene, which may be a read error. The chain couples TRBV5-1 to TRBJ2-7; D gene ambiguous. Per germline, CDR1 SGHRS and CDR2 YFSETQ. This CDR3 is built from 13 residues. Here the CDR3 reads CASSFGISYAQCF. CDR3 DNA sequence: TGTGCCAGCAGCTTCGGTATCTCCTACGCGCAGTGCTTC.

This clonotype was counted a few times. The chain links TRBV6-2 or TRBV6-3 to TRBJ2-4; D might be TRBD1 or TRBD2, each matching 7 bases. The CDR3 is made up of 13 amino acids. V lost 7 bases to trimming and J lost 8 bases, with 15 bases between them. The germline gives CDR1 MNHEY, CDR2 SVGEGT. Here the CDR3 DNA reads TGTGCCAGCAAACCACAGGGGAGGGACATTCAGTACTTC. Protein: CASKPQGRDIQYF.